This TCR beta chain comes out of a study of shared clonotypes between healthy human individuals. Background on the study: Serving as donors were two women and a few men, whose ages spanned 18 to 49. Study-wide findings and caveats: Shared clonotypes: roughly 5% naive CD4, approximately 3.4% naive CD8, about 2.5% memory CD4, over 0.3% memory CD8.

CD45RA-negative memory and CD45RA+ naive subsets were split from the CD4+ cells. This clone turned up a few times. The antigen is unknown. Data came from immunoSEQ multiplex PCR; TCRdb stores just in-frame clones and leaves some out. The sample lists 1.6 million or so clones; approximately 96% were seen once. CDR1 is SEHNR and CDR2 is FQNEAQ in the germline V gene (reference sequence). The CDR3 sequence is 12 residues long. Trimming removed 1 base at V and 12 bases at J, with 10 bases between. This clonotype originated in a man aged 30 to 45 in good health. The material sequenced was naive CD4+ T cells sorted from blood. The sample's subset: CD45RA+ positively selected. This rearrangement joins TRBV7-9 to TRBJ1-5; D is perhaps TRBD1 (5 bases). The chain's CDR3 is CASSLDPGRQHF. The DNA of the CDR3 is TGTGCCAGCAGCTTAGATCCGGGGCGCCAGCATTTT.